The clone carrying this TCR beta chain was seen just once. Its antigen is not known. Using immunoSEQ multiplex PCR, the repertoire was profiled, and TCRdb retains in-frame clones only, with some absent. The sample includes 150,000 to 170,000 clones, approximately 86% seen only once; the top ten take about 1.9%. The sample comes from a study of cytomegalovirus exposure and HLA in healthy donors. Trimming cost V 5 bases and J 6 bases, with 12 bases left between them. CDR3 size: 13 residues. Germline CDR1 and CDR2: SGHAT and FQNNGV. Study-wide results and caveats: Specificity for CMV antigens was confirmed in vitro for three of the CMV-associated chains. Most TCR sequences were rare, but some public TCRs occurred in many donors. Cytomegalovirus-associated TCR beta chains were listed, numbering more than 150.

Sequenced input: PBMCs. This TCR came from a human donor in good health. The chain uses TRBV11-2 and TRBJ2-3; possibly TRBD1 for D (5 bases). The CDR3 coding sequence is TGTGCCAGCAGCCACTCAGGGTGGGATACGCAGTATTTT. Amino acids: CASSHSGWDTQYF.